The sequence of this TCR beta chain was determined in a study of control samples from healthy donors and cancer patients. Sequencing was performed with immunoSEQ multiplex PCR; in TCRdb, only in-frame clones are kept and a portion is missing. The sample includes 85,000 to 90,000 clones, 70% to 90% of them seen just once. CDR3 length: 15 residues. V shed 8 bases and J shed 5 bases, with 18 bases lying between them. Germline V gives CDR1 LNHNV, CDR2 YYDKDF (reference sequence). The source material was blood. The source is a woman aged 40 to 50 in good health. The V gene is TRBV15, the J gene TRBJ1-4; possible D gene TRBD1, 5 bases. CDR3 sequence reads: CATATDRGSNEKLFF. In DNA, the CDR3 is TGTGCCACCGCAACCGACAGAGGTTCGAATGAAAAACTGTTTTTT.